This TCR beta chain was sequenced for a study of T-cell memory formation after mild COVID-19 (dated by TCRdb to the early 2020s). With regard to the full study: TCR sequence clusters from the two donors were largely donor specific. In a couple of donors, T-cell clones that expanded and contracted after mild COVID-19 were tracked by sequencing TCRalpha and TCRbeta repertoires over time. Two young, previously healthy adult volunteers, one female and one male, were included in the cohort.

A few counts support this clonotype. Its cognate antigen has yet to be identified. No much larger clonotype is one base removed from it; base qualities were not supplied. Reads for this sample came from an Illumina NovaSeq 6000. Using 5'RACE with constant-segment primers, TCRalpha and TCRbeta cDNA libraries were constructed, with sample barcodes and unique molecular identifiers added in the process. Trizol reagent was used to extract RNA from every sample. Library amplification was performed in two PCR steps, and a second sample barcode and Illumina TruSeq adapters were introduced in the second step. Sequencing of the libraries was done on an Illumina NovaSeq, producing 2 x 150 bp paired-end reads. Per the authors' processing: The reads were demultiplexed and collapsed into UMI-guided consensus sequences using migec v1.2.7. Using mixcr v2.1.11, UMI consensuses were aligned to TRA and TRB V and J templates and then assembled into clonotypes. Expanded or contracted clonotypes were those called significant by both edgeR and NoisET, with noise models trained on biological replicates. For edgeR calls, a false discovery rate-adjusted p below 0.01 and a log2 fold-change threshold of 1 were applied. PCA with hierarchical clustering of max-normalized trajectories of the 1000 most abundant clonotypes was used as exploratory dynamics analysis. The CD4 or CD8 phenotype of responding clones was assigned using the separately sequenced CD4+ and CD8+ repertoires. In-frame beta chains were kept once TCRdb had trimmed the public reads at Q25 with fastp and called clones with MiXCR. Records with the same CDR3 protein are collapsed into one entry carrying the most frequent genes and DNA. The V and J calls were determined by TCRdb, not by the authors. This sample holds 350,000 to 550,000 distinct CDR3 sequences; about a sixth were observed only once. The top ten hold around a fifth of the sample.

Ficoll-Paque density gradient centrifugation was the method used to isolate PBMCs. Points the paper makes about the study in general: Clones that contracted from day 15 to 85 showed balanced CD4/CD8 phenotypes, whereas a second wave of clones that expanded from day 15 to 37 leaned towards CD4+. Contracting CD4+ clones were found mainly in CM and EM memory subsets, while CD8+ clones were enriched in EMRA. Some responding clones were detected in pre-infection memory, suggesting pre-existing cross-reactive memory T cells joined the SARS-CoV-2 response. The second-wave clones that peaked on day 37 were not confirmed to be SARS-CoV-2 specific. The study covered only a couple of mild cases, and larger cohorts including severe cases with pre-infection samples were considered necessary.

Reading the germline V gene (reference sequence) gives CDR1 MNHNY and CDR2 SVGAGI. Relative to germline, V is 0 bases shorter and J is 3 bases shorter, with 9 bases between their ends. Spanning cysteine to phenylalanine, the CDR3 consists of 15 amino acids. The retained sequence is limited to the CDR3, 45 bases, with the frame set at the first base. The chain is encoded by TRBV6-6 joined to TRBJ1-5; perhaps TRBD1 is the D gene, with 6 bases matching. Input material: PBMCs or a T cell subset sorted from them (not recorded which). The origin of this receptor is a man between 18 and 29 years old who had mild COVID-19 (a few samples of this study predate the infection). The sample titles of this study are shuffled in the database, so cell type and time point are left out; the donor was told from shared clones. At the DNA level, the sequence is TGTGCCAGCAGTTACTCGGGGACACCCAATCAGCCCCAGCATTTT. Its translation is CASSYSGTPNQPQHF.